The clone carrying this T cell receptor (beta chain) turned up a few times. Its antigen is not identified. This specimen belongs to a study of cytomegalovirus exposure and HLA in healthy donors. Study background: Unique TCRs numbering some 80 million, obtained from HLA-typed donors, made up an early data release.

Primers included in the PCR were 60 Vbeta and 13 Jbeta primers. The protocol was immunoSEQ multiplex PCR, while the TCRdb copy is restricted to in-frame clones and leaves out a portion. The sample lists fewer than 80,000 clones, approximately 61% occurring once. Study findings and constraints: Among the sequence variants, a highly shared cluster was likely an artifact of sequencing.

Germline lookup yields CDR1 MNHEY and CDR2 SVGAGI. J lost 3 bases, V lost 3 bases, and 7 bases had no gene match. The CDR3 length is 15 residues. Everyone who donated was a healthy bone marrow donor. This TCR was recovered from a woman between 45 and 60 years old in good health and CMV-seropositive. This chain links TRBV6-5 with TRBJ2-5; 7 nucleotides agree with TRBD1. Sequencing was carried out using PBMCs. This CDR3 reads CASSYSRDSKETQYF. The CDR3 region has the DNA TGTGCCAGCAGTTATTCTCGGGACAGTAAAGAGACCCAGTACTTC.